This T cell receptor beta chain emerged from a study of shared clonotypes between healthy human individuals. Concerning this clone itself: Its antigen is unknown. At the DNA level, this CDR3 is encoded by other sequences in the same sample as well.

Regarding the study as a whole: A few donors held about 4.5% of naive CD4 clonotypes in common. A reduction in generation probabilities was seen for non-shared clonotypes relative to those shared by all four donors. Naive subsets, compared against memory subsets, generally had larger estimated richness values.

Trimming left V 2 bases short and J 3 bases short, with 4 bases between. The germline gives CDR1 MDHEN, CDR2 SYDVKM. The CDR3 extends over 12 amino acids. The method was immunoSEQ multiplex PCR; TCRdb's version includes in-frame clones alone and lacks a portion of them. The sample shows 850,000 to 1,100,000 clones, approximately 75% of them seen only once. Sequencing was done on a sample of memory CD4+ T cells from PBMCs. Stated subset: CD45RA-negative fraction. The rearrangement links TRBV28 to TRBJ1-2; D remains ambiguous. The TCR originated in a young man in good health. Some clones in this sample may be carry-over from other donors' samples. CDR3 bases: TGTGCCAGCAGTTTAAGAGACTATGGCTACACCTTC. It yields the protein CASSLRDYGYTF.